This T cell receptor beta chain was identified during a study of post-analysis software for immune sequencing data (dated by TCRdb to between 2015 and 2017). With regard to the full study: Recorded disease courses included relapsing-remitting, secondary progressive and progressive-relapsing multiple sclerosis, with some patients lacking subtype annotation. A subset of samples was prepared in parallel using single-end sample barcoding, then pooled and co-amplified after Illumina adapter ligation. The patient repertoires were set against around ten previously published healthy control repertoires from donors whose ages ranged from about 6 to 26 years. Study-wide findings and limitations: Patients showed significantly higher frequencies than controls for about five TRBV segments, among them TRBV5-6, TRBV5-1 and TRBV20-1. Significantly lower normalized Chao1 diversity was found in multiple sclerosis patients than in controls, suggesting substantial peripheral T-cell clonal expansion. Strong co-clustering of samples prepared in the same batch was shown by direct clustering with F measure, prompting a batch-effect correction. The control group was slightly older than the multiple sclerosis patient group.

A few counts support this clonotype. Its recognized antigen is unknown. No per-base quality is available; no much larger clone lies one base away. To demonstrate the VDJtools post-analysis software, TCR beta repertoires were profiled from the peripheral blood of 13 young patients with multiple sclerosis. Multiple sclerosis patients were children and adolescents aged roughly 6 to 17 years. Library preparation used PCR. Sequencing used an Illumina HiSeq 2500. Unique molecular identifiers were incorporated into TCR beta cDNA libraries to reduce PCR and sequencing biases. Some 500,000 cDNA molecules were obtained for every 1 to 10 million input T cells, so each molecule roughly corresponded to one T cell. The patient libraries were prepared and sequenced using the same protocol as the earlier healthy control dataset. Within a given batch, samples were prepared together, multiplexed and sequenced on the same HiSeq lane. On the study's bioinformatics: MIGEC was used to process the raw barcoded reads, and molecular identifier groups with only a single read were discarded before consensus assembly and CDR3 extraction. VDJtools was used for post-analysis of the clonotype tables, with diversity normalized by down-sampling every dataset to the smallest sample size. Repertoire overlap clustering matched CDR3 amino acid but not nucleotide sequences to correct batch-related cross-sample contamination. In-frame beta chains were kept once TCRdb had trimmed the public reads at Q25 with fastp and called clones with MiXCR. Records with the same CDR3 protein are collapsed into one entry carrying the most frequent genes and DNA. The authors' filters were not applied to this entry. The sample data list some 800,000 distinct CDR3 sequences, and about half of these were observed just once. The top ten hold approximately 4.4% of the sample.

The germline V end is reduced by 0 bases and the J end by 2 bases; junction bases left unmatched: 13. The germline V gene (reference sequence) provides CDR1 SGHNT and CDR2 YYREEE. Taken from cysteine to phenylalanine, the CDR3 has 18 residues. Of the read, only the CDR3 DNA is kept; its 54 bases are in frame from base 1. The sequenced sample was blood. The rearranged chain carries TRBV5-4 and TRBJ1-2; 7 bases in between match TRBD1. The TCR sequence derives from a girl aged 5-17 years with multiple sclerosis. The encoded CDR3 is CASSLGNRGPKPNYGYTF. The nucleotides read TGTGCCAGCAGCTTGGGGAACAGGGGACCCAAACCAAACTATGGCTACACCTTC. Reference TRBV5-4 and TRBJ1-2 proteins supply the regions before and after the CDR3; the full variable domain is: ETGVTQSPTHLIKTRGQQVTLRCSSQSGHNTVSWYQQALGQGPQFIFQYYREEENGRGNFPPRFSGLQFPNYSSELNVNALELDDSALYLCASSLGNRGPKPNYGYTFGSGTRLTVV.